Included here is one T cell receptor (beta chain) sequence, with context. CDR3 size: 14 residues. Germline-derived CDR1 and CDR2 are MNHEY and SVGEGT. V lost 3 bases, J lost 6 bases, and 4 bases stayed unmatched. This entry belongs to a study of blood T cell repertoires in COVID-19. Study details: The study drew acute and convalescent COVID-19 samples from the United States, Italy and Spain. T cells, B-cell-depleted T cells, or PBMCs provided the cDNA or gDNA that served as material.

Authors' data handling: Counts of nucleated cells, estimated from reference gene primer amplification, were obtained. Using immunoSEQ multiplex PCR, the repertoire was profiled, and TCRdb retains in-frame clones only, with some absent. The V and J calls and clone size were taken over from that table, and D and trimming were inferred from the DNA. In the table there are about 36,000 clones, approximately 90% of which are singletons. The source of this sequence is a human donor in a cohort sampled during active COVID-19. This chain links TRBV6-2 or TRBV6-3 with TRBJ1-4, with TRBD1 matching 7 bases. Sequencing was performed on peripheral blood. The CDR3, as DNA: TGTGCCAGCAGTTATTTAGGGGGCCATGAAAAACTGTTTTTT. Translating it yields CASSYLGGHEKLFF.